The T cell receptor beta chain under discussion was sequenced for a study of post-analysis software for immune sequencing data. Concerning this clonotype itself: Antigen specificity is unknown.

The TCR beta cDNA libraries carried unique molecular identifiers. MiXCR, run by TCRdb on the PCR reads, gives a single entry per CDR3 protein. The repertoire holds hundreds of thousands of distinct CDR3 sequences, with approximately 59% as singletons. The CDR3 is made up of 15 amino acids. Trimming left V 3 bases short and J 5 bases short, with 14 bases between. Study-wide findings and caveats: Patients used about five TRBV segments, including TRBV5-6, TRBV5-1 and TRBV20-1, more often than controls.

The sample consisted of blood. The genes are TRBV12-3 or TRBV12-4 and TRBJ2-1; D is unresolved. The receptor was derived from a girl aged 2-10 years with multiple sclerosis. The CDR3 DNA is TGTGCCAGCAGTTTTGTGGTCTGGGCCCACAATGAGCAGTTCTTC. This translates into CASSFVVWAHNEQFF.